The 21 T cell receptor beta chains reported below all come from one sample, sequenced in a study of blood T cell repertoires in COVID-19. Sequencing was performed with immunoSEQ multiplex PCR; in TCRdb, only in-frame clones are kept and a portion is missing. The data contain some 250,000 clones, roughly four fifths of them singletons. Sequenced input: PBMCs or T cells enriched from blood (not recorded which). These receptors all stem from a man in his forties who had recovered from COVID-19.

This chain connects TRBV14 to TRBJ2-3; perhaps TRBD2 as D (6 bases). CDR3 size: 15 residues. Trimming removed 0 bases at V and 6 bases at J, with 13 bases between. CDR1 and CDR2 from the germline V gene are SGHDN and FVKESK. In nucleotides, the CDR3 is TGTGCCAGCAGCCAAGAGATCGGGGGACGCGATACGCAGTATTTT. Protein sequence: CASSQEIGGRDTQYF.

J is TRBJ2-1 and V is TRBV15; D ambiguous. This CDR3 region has 12 residues. Germline loops: CDR1 LNHNV, CDR2 YYDKDF (reference sequence). Trimming pared 6 bases from V and 6 bases from J, leaving 9 bases between. The DNA of the CDR3 is TGTGCCACCAGTCGAGGCTTCAATGAGCAGTTCTTC. Translating it yields CATSRGFNEQFF.

The rearrangement joins TRBV7-2 to TRBJ2-7; 9 bases fit TRBD2. The germline gives CDR1 SGHTA, CDR2 FQGNSA. Losses at the gene ends were 3 bases for V and 4 bases for J; bases not matched to a gene: 7. The CDR3 spans 15 residues. CDR3 residues: CASSFFRGGGYEQYF. The CDR3 coding sequence is TGTGCCAGCAGCTTTTTCCGCGGGGGGGGATACGAGCAGTACTTC.

This sequence joins TRBV7-2 and TRBJ2-7; 7 bases match TRBD1. Trimming at V came to 4 bases and at J to 0 bases, leaving 6 bases not matched to a gene. The germline V gene has CDR1 SGHTA and CDR2 FQGNSA. The CDR3 runs 15 residues. This chain's CDR3 is CASSSTGTVSYEQYF. The CDR3 DNA is TGTGCCAGCAGCTCAACTGGGACAGTCTCCTACGAGCAGTACTTC.

This clone has a handful of counts. The rearrangement joins TRBV7-2 to TRBJ1-2; 7 bases line up with TRBD1. V trimming: 5 bases; J trimming: 3 bases; junction bases outside the gene matches: 9. CDR3 length equals 15 residues. Germline V gene data show CDR1 as SGHTA and CDR2 as FQGNSA. The CDR3 protein is CASSPRDSSHYGYTF. The CDR3 DNA is TGTGCCAGCAGCCCGCGGGACAGCAGTCACTATGGCTACACCTTC.

The V call is TRBV6-6, the J call TRBJ1-5, with 7 bases aligning to TRBD1. J lost 6 bases, V lost 6 bases, and 11 bases had no gene match. Germline CDR1 reads MNHNY; CDR2 reads SVGAGI (reference sequence). The CDR3 length is 15 residues. The CDR3, as DNA: TGTGCCAGCAGACCCACAGGGGCCGCGCGTCAGCCCCAGCATTTT. Translation: CASRPTGAARQPQHF.

The J gene is TRBJ2-6, the V gene TRBV5-1; 7 bases are a match to TRBD2. From germline, CDR1 is SGHRS and CDR2 YFSETQ. The CDR3 totals 19 residues. V lost 0 bases, J lost 4 bases, and 13 bases stayed unmatched. The CDR3 coding sequence is TGCGCCAGCAGCTTGGGGTCCGGGAGGAGGATCTCCGGGGCCAACGTCCTGACTTTC. This gives the protein CASSLGSGRRISGANVLTF.

This chain joins TRBV6-5 and TRBJ2-7, with 14 bases matching TRBD2. Per the germline V gene, CDR1 is MNHEY and CDR2 is SVGAGI. This CDR3 has 15 residues. Trimming cost V 4 bases and J 4 bases; bases outside gene matches: 3. The CDR3 DNA is TGTGCCAGCAGTTGGACTAGCGGGGGGACTTACGAGCAGTACTTC. This encodes CASSWTSGGTYEQYF.

The chain uses TRBV7-9 and TRBJ1-2; weak D call: TRBD1 (6 bases). Between the trimmed V and J ends, which lost 6 bases and 6 bases, there was a span of 14 bases. Germline V gene sequence: CDR1 SEHNR, CDR2 FQNEAQ (reference sequence). The CDR3 covers 13 residues. This CDR3 is CASRRQDADGYTF. DNA for the CDR3: TGTGCCAGCAGGAGACAGGACGCAGATGGCTACACCTTC.

The chain links TRBV28 to TRBJ2-1, with D unclear. In germline, CDR1 is MDHEN, CDR2 SYDVKM. This CDR3 is built from 12 residues. V shed 4 bases and J shed 8 bases, with 9 bases lying between them. The CDR3 region is CASSSVADEQFF. CDR3 sequence (DNA): TGTGCCAGCAGTTCTGTAGCCGATGAGCAGTTCTTC.

J is TRBJ2-7 and V is TRBV7-8; perhaps TRBD1 as D (5 bases). CDR1 is SGHVS, CDR2 FQNEAQ, per germline. This CDR3 contains 15 residues. Trimming cost V 0 bases and J 3 bases, with 12 bases left between them. The CDR3 nucleotides are TGTGCCAGCAGCTTAGCGATGGGGCAGGGCTACGAGCAGTACTTC. Protein: CASSLAMGQGYEQYF.

This chain uses TRBV6-1 with TRBJ2-3; a weak D match, TRBD1 (6 bases). Germline CDR1 and CDR2: MNHNS and SASEGT. V shed 1 base and J shed 3 bases, with 14 bases lying between them. The CDR3 consists of 16 residues. CDR3 amino acids: CASSEGRTQGTDTQYF. The CDR3 nucleotides read TGTGCCAGCAGTGAAGGTCGAACCCAGGGGACAGATACGCAGTATTTT.

The chain is built from TRBV5-4 and TRBJ2-7; D gene uncertain. V lost 2 bases and J lost 4, with 7 bases in between. The germline gives CDR1 SGHNT, CDR2 YYREEE (reference sequence). The CDR3 covers 12 residues. CDR3 nucleotide sequence: TGTGCCAGCAGCTTAGACATTTACGAGCAGTACTTC. Translated, it gives CASSLDIYEQYF. Based on the CDR3 plus reference TRBV5-4 and TRBJ2-7, the full variable domain is ETGVTQSPTHLIKTRGQQVTLRCSSQSGHNTVSWYQQALGQGPQFIFQYYREEENGRGNFPPRFSGLQFPNYSSELNVNALELDDSALYLCASSLDIYEQYFGPGTRLTVT.

The table lists this clone with a count of one. The chain combines TRBV28 with TRBJ1-5; D is perhaps TRBD1 (6 bases). Trimming removed 10 bases from V and 2 bases from J, with 18 bases in between. The CDR3 has 15 residues. Germline CDR1 MDHEN, CDR2 SYDVKM. Here the CDR3 DNA reads TGTGCCATCAATAATCCGGGGGGCGGCAATCAGCCCCAGCATTTT. This sequence encodes CAINNPGGGNQPQHF.

The gene calls are TRBV25-1 and TRBJ2-2; no clear D gene. V shed 4 bases and J shed 2 bases, with 8 bases lying between them. Germline values: CDR1 MGHDK, CDR2 SYGVNS. This CDR3 is 14 amino acids long. Here the CDR3 reads CASSAGLNTGELFF. The CDR3 DNA reads TGTGCCAGCAGTGCAGGCCTCAACACCGGGGAGCTGTTTTTT.

V gene TRBV18 combines with J gene TRBJ1-1; TRBD1 might be the D (6 bases). V dropped 1 base and J dropped 1 base, with 10 bases sitting between them. Germline V CDR1 and CDR2: KGHSH, LQKENI. The CDR3 is 15 residues long. The CDR3 here is CASSPLPGQNTEAFF. The CDR3 nucleotides are TGTGCCAGCTCACCACTCCCGGGACAGAACACTGAAGCTTTCTTT.

The chain links TRBV10-3 to TRBJ1-2; 7 positions agree with TRBD1. Germline CDR1 and CDR2: ENHRY and SYGVKD. The ends lost 0 bases at V and 1 base at J; junction bases unmatched: 11. The CDR3 contains 18 residues. CDR3 sequence (DNA): TGTGCCATCAGTGAGTCTAAATCGGGGACAGTCCTTAACTATGGCTACACCTTC. Translation: CAISESKSGTVLNYGYTF.

This rearrangement joins TRBV6-1 to TRBJ1-2; D unresolved. Germline CDR1 reads MNHNS; CDR2 reads SASEGT. V lost 2 bases, J lost 5 bases, and 12 bases lay in between. The CDR3 runs to 14 residues. CDR3 DNA sequence: TGTGCCAGCAGTGAACGGAGGACGGATTATGGCTACACCTTC. As protein: CASSERRTDYGYTF.

The chain recombines TRBV19 with TRBJ2-2, with D possibly matching TRBD2 (6 bases). In germline, CDR1 is LNHDA, CDR2 SQIVND (reference sequence). Trimming took 5 bases from V and 6 from J, leaving 16 bases between them. The CDR3 runs to 15 residues. The chain's CDR3 is CASSAGRTAPGELFF. CDR3 in DNA: TGTGCCAGTAGTGCGGGACGGACGGCCCCCGGGGAGCTGTTTTTT.

There are a few counts of this clone. Other nucleotide sequences in the sample specify the same CDR3. The V gene is TRBV5-4, the J gene TRBJ2-3, with D unresolved. Looked up from germline, CDR1 is SGHNT and CDR2 is YYREEE (reference sequence). There are 13 residues in the CDR3. V was trimmed by 5 bases and J by 4 bases, leaving 11 bases between them. The CDR3: CASSLSRADTQYF. As DNA, the CDR3 is TGTGCCAGCAGTTTGAGTCGGGCAGATACGCAGTATTTT.

This chain links TRBV9 with TRBJ1-6; possible D gene TRBD1, 5 bases. From germline, CDR1 is SGDLS and CDR2 YYNGEE. The V end was cut by 4 bases, the J end by 13 bases, with 15 bases between. CDR3 size: 13 residues. The CDR3 DNA sequence: TGTGCCAGCAGCCCCTCTGGCGGGGGTCCCCTCCACTTT. As protein: CASSPSGGGPLHF.